Shown below are 28 T cell receptor beta chains from a single sample sequenced in a study of T cells in Graves' hyperthyroidism and ophthalmopathy. Amplification targeted TCR beta CDR3 regions from RNA transcripts. The HTBI set primed first-round TCR CDR3 RT-PCR. TCRdb itself ran the multiplex PCR reads through MiXCR, one entry per CDR3 protein. This table holds 500,000 to 650,000 distinct CDR3 sequences, roughly 17% found once. Source material: blood. The source of these receptors is a young woman with Graves' ophthalmopathy.

The sample holds a few counts of this clonotype. J is TRBJ1-2 and V is TRBV9; the D gene is possibly TRBD1 (6 bases). The V gene's germline CDR1 is SGDLS and CDR2 YYNGEE. With 2 bases removed from V and 4 bases from J, the gap between germline ends came to 9 bases. The length of the CDR3 is 13 residues. CDR3 amino acids: CASSVEGGYGYTF. The CDR3 bases are TGTGCCAGCAGCGTCGAGGGGGGCTATGGCTACACCTTC.

Comments on this clonotype: A much larger clone lies one base from this, so it may be a read error. The chain joins TRBV18 to TRBJ2-1; the match to TRBD2 covers 10 bases. V lost 0 bases to trimming and J lost 10 bases; unmatched junction nucleotides: 9. Germline V lookup: CDR1 KGHSH, CDR2 LQKENI. CDR3 length: 16 amino acids. The CDR3 here is CASSPPLAGPSYEQFF. CDR3 in DNA: TGTGCCAGCTCACCACCACTAGCGGGACCCTCCTACGAGCAGTTCTTC. Combining the CDR3 with reference TRBV18 and TRBJ2-1 gives the whole variable domain NAGVMQNPRHLVRRRGQEARLRCSPMKGHSHVYWYRQLPEEGLKFMVYLQKENIIDESGMPKERFSAEFPKEGPSILRIQQVVRGDSAAYFCASSPPLAGPSYEQFFGPGTRLTVL.

Many counts were recorded for this clonotype. The chain joins TRBV6-5 to TRBJ2-7; 7 nucleotides align to TRBD2. V was pared by 0 bases and J by 3 bases, with 8 bases of the junction left unmatched. In germline, CDR1 is MNHEY, CDR2 SVGAGI. CDR3 size: 16 residues. CDR3 loop: CASSYSWAGVDYEQYF. The CDR3 bases are TGTGCCAGCAGTTACTCGTGGGCGGGAGTAGACTACGAGCAGTACTTC.

This clonotype was detected ten times or more. This chain uses TRBV20-1 with TRBJ2-7; D gene ambiguous. Germline assignment: CDR1 DFQATT and CDR2 SNEGSKA (reference sequence). The CDR3 is made up of 13 amino acids. Trimming removed 1 base at V and 4 bases at J, with 11 bases between. This chain's CDR3 is CSARGGLLYEQYF. The CDR3 nucleotides read TGCAGTGCTAGAGGCGGCCTCCTGTACGAGCAGTACTTC.

This clonotype was counted many times. This chain connects TRBV4-1 to TRBJ2-7; no reliable D call. Trimming took 3 bases from V and 3 from J, leaving 9 bases between them. Germline CDR1 and CDR2: MGHRA and YSYEKL. The CDR3 is 13 amino acids. The CDR3 loop reads CASSHPGGYEQYF. The CDR3 DNA is TGCGCCAGCAGCCACCCGGGTGGCTACGAGCAGTACTTC.

CDR3: CASSPSGGDSNQPQHF. CDR3 bases: TGTGCCAGCAGTCCCTCGGGCGGTGATAGCAATCAGCCCCAGCATTTT. J is TRBJ1-5 and V is TRBV27; D ambiguous. V was shortened by 5 bases and J by 0 bases, with 14 bases between the two germline ends. Germline V gene sequence: CDR1 MNHEY, CDR2 SMNVEV (reference sequence). The CDR3 totals 16 residues.

This clonotype has a count of ten or more. This sequence joins TRBV12-3 or TRBV12-4 and TRBJ1-1; D unresolved. The CDR3 extends over 12 amino acids. V was cut by 6 bases and J by 6 bases, with 11 bases left in between. The CDR3 sequence: CASSPPGPEAFF. The CDR3 region has the DNA TGTGCCAGCAGCCCTCCGGGCCCTGAAGCTTTCTTT.

This clonotype came up a few times. The chain is built from TRBV5-1 and TRBJ2-3; D not certain. The CDR3 runs to 17 residues. The germline V gene encodes CDR1 SGHRS and CDR2 YFSETQ. The V gene lost 3 bases and the J gene lost 5 bases, with 22 bases spanning the gap. CDR3 region: CASSSTRSSSRIDTQYF. CDR3 coding DNA: TGCGCCAGCAGCTCCACAAGATCTAGTTCTAGGATAGATACGCAGTATTTT.

J is TRBJ1-3 and V is TRBV7-9, with D hard to call. This CDR3 has 14 residues. Germline V CDR1 and CDR2: SEHNR, FQNEAQ (reference sequence). Between the trimmed V and J ends, which lost 5 bases and 0 bases, there was a span of 8 bases. The CDR3 loop is CASSAANSGNTIYF. CDR3 nucleotide sequence: TGTGCCAGCAGCGCAGCGAACTCTGGAAACACCATATATTTT.

This clonotype was seen more than once but under ten times. The CDR3 coding sequence is TGTGCCAGCAGTTTCATGTACGGGGCCTACGAGCAGTACTTC. Translating it yields CASSFMYGAYEQYF. This sequence joins TRBV12-3 or TRBV12-4 and TRBJ2-7; weak D call: TRBD2 (5 bases). The CDR3 spans 14 residues. Trimming pared 3 bases from V and 2 bases from J, leaving 11 bases between.

This clonotype was seen at least ten times. The chain joins TRBV20-1 to TRBJ2-5; TRBD2 matches at 9 bases. Germline V gene sequence: CDR1 DFQATT, CDR2 SNEGSKA (reference sequence). The trim removed 0 bases at V and 10 bases at J, leaving 6 bases unmatched. The CDR3 is made up of 13 amino acids. This CDR3 reads CSARDGAGGFQYF. The CDR3 DNA reads TGCAGTGCTAGAGATGGCGCGGGGGGGTTCCAGTACTTC.

This clonotype was picked up many times. The V gene is TRBV7-8, the J gene TRBJ1-1, with 7 bases lining up with TRBD1. The CDR3 length is 14 residues. With 5 bases clipped from V and 1 base from J, the junction kept 4 bases outside the gene matches. Germline values: CDR1 SGHVS, CDR2 FQNEAQ. Here the CDR3 DNA reads TGTGCCAGCAGCCTCCGGGACAGGAACACTGAAGCTTTCTTT. Its translation: CASSLRDRNTEAFF.

CDR3 sequence reads: CASSLGQGARSYGYTF. The DNA for the CDR3 is TGTGCCAGCAGCTTGGGACAGGGGGCCCGTTCCTATGGCTACACCTTC. V gene TRBV5-4 combines with J gene TRBJ1-2; 10 bases agree with TRBD1. After removal of 0 bases from V and 4 bases from J, the junction contained 6 bases not matched to a gene. Germline loops: CDR1 SGHNT, CDR2 YYREEE (reference sequence). The CDR3 extends over 16 amino acids.

This clonotype showed up many times. The rearrangement links TRBV3-1 to TRBJ2-1; TRBD2 aligns across 8 bases. CDR3 length: 15 residues. Germline V gene data show CDR1 as LGHDT and CDR2 as YNNKEL (reference sequence). After removal of 4 bases from V and 7 bases from J, the junction contained 9 bases not matched to a gene. In nucleotides, the CDR3 is TGTGCCAGCAGCCCTCGCGGGAGGCAAGGGAATGAGCAGTTCTTC. Translated, it gives CASSPRGRQGNEQFF.

This clonotype was detected a few times. The CDR3 here is CASSPVRGGYTF. CDR3 bases: TGTGCCAGCAGCCCAGTCAGGGGTGGCTACACCTTC. This chain connects TRBV14 to TRBJ1-2; the D gene is possibly TRBD1 (6 bases). The V end lost 4 bases, the J end lost 7 bases, and 10 bases lay between the germline ends. Germline CDR1 and CDR2: SGHDN and FVKESK. CDR3 length: 12 residues. Full variable domain (outside the CDR3, taken from reference TRBV14 and TRBJ1-2): EAGVTQFPSHSVIEKGQTVTLRCDPISGHDNLYWYRRVMGKEIKFLLHFVKESKQDESGMPNNRFLAERTGGTYSTLKVQPAELEDSGVYFCASSPVRGGYTFGSGTRLTVV.

This clonotype showed up many times. The chain joins TRBV13 to TRBJ2-7, with 11 positions matching TRBD2. There are 16 residues in the CDR3. Germline CDR1 is PRHDT and CDR2 is FYEKMQ (reference sequence). V shed 5 bases, J shed 2 bases, and the junction held 8 bases outside the gene matches. CDR3: CASSPNPTSGTYEQYF. The CDR3 DNA reads TGTGCCAGCAGCCCGAACCCGACTAGCGGGACCTACGAGCAGTACTTC.

In its sample, this clonotype was seen many times. The genes are TRBV11-2 and TRBJ2-1; a possible D gene is TRBD2 (6 bases). The germline gives CDR1 SGHAT, CDR2 FQNNGV. CDR3 length: 15 amino acids. V was cut by 4 bases and J by 0 bases, with 10 bases left in between. The CDR3 region is CASSSSVSSYNEQFF. CDR3 nucleotide sequence: TGTGCCAGCAGCTCTAGCGTGAGCTCCTACAATGAGCAGTTCTTC.

This clonotype was counted many times. J is TRBJ1-5 and V is TRBV12-3 or TRBV12-4; 7 nucleotides align to TRBD1. The CDR3 runs to 14 residues. V lost 6 bases, J lost 5 bases, and 7 bases stayed unmatched. CDR3 protein: CASSRGTDHQPQHF. CDR3 DNA sequence: TGTGCCAGCAGCCGCGGGACAGACCATCAGCCCCAGCATTTT.

The chain combines TRBV25-1 with TRBJ2-1; maybe TRBD2 (6 bases). Germline V gene data show CDR1 as MGHDK and CDR2 as SYGVNS. Trimming shortened V by 4 bases and J by 5 bases, and 27 bases separated the two germline ends. CDR3 size: 19 residues. The CDR3 region has the DNA TGTGCCAGCAGTGGAACTTCGGGGGATACAGGTGCCCCCCACAATGAGCAGTTCTTC. This gives the protein CASSGTSGDTGAPHNEQFF.

This clonotype was found many times. The chain couples TRBV5-8 to TRBJ2-5; 7 positions agree with TRBD1. Germline values: CDR1 SGHTS, CDR2 YDEGEE. J gave up 4 bases and V 4 bases, and 4 bases lay outside the gene matches. The CDR3 sequence is 13 residues long. The CDR3 protein is CASSPGQSETQYF. The CDR3 bases are TGTGCCAGCAGCCCGGGACAGTCAGAGACCCAGTACTTC.

This chain links TRBV2 with TRBJ2-5, with D possibly matching TRBD2 (6 bases). CDR1 and CDR2 (germline): SNHLY, FYNNEI. The CDR3 loop spans 13 amino acids. V lost 6 bases, J lost 4 bases, and 12 bases lay in between. CDR3 DNA sequence: TGTGCCAGCAGCAACGCGGGGCGAGAGACCCAGTACTTC. Protein sequence: CASSNAGRETQYF.

This clonotype was counted many times. J is TRBJ2-3 and V is TRBV29-1; D is ambiguous. Trimming took 4 bases from V and 2 from J, leaving 7 bases between them. CDR1 is SQVTM and CDR2 is ANQGSEA in the germline V gene. The CDR3 extends over 12 amino acids. For the CDR3, the DNA is TGCAGCGTTGTAGAGAACACAGATACGCAGTATTTT. Translated: CSVVENTDTQYF.

In this sample, this clonotype turned up many times. The rearrangement links TRBV7-3 to TRBJ2-5; D is possibly TRBD2 (6 bases). There are 14 residues in the CDR3. The germline V and J ends were trimmed by 3 bases and 2 bases, with 10 bases remaining between them. Germline V gene lookup returns CDR1 SGHTA and CDR2 FQGTGA. Written as DNA, the CDR3 is TGTGCCAGCAGCTTGGGGGGAAATCAAGAGACCCAGTACTTC. It codes for CASSLGGNQETQYF.

This clonotype was counted between two and nine times. The chain recombines TRBV29-1 with TRBJ2-3, with 7 bases identical to TRBD1. Germline trimming cut 3 bases from V and 3 bases from J; bases unmatched to any gene: 9. CDR1 and CDR2 (germline): SQVTM, ANQGSEA. The length of the CDR3 is 15 residues. The CDR3 coding sequence is TGCAGCGTTGAGTTTGCGACAGGGCTGACAGATACGCAGTATTTT. Translation gives CSVEFATGLTDTQYF.

This clonotype was detected a few times. V usage is TRBV4-3 and J usage is TRBJ2-3; D remains ambiguous. The ends were cut back, 0 bases at V and 6 bases at J, with 16 bases in the middle. The CDR3 length is 16 residues. The germline CDR1 and CDR2 sequences are LGHNA and YSLEER. The CDR3 DNA sequence: TGCGCCAGCAGCCAAGATGGAACTGGGGTGGCGGATACGCAGTATTTT. Protein sequence: CASSQDGTGVADTQYF.

This chain uses TRBV6-1 with TRBJ1-5, with D unclear. The CDR3 length is 13 residues. With 8 bases removed from V and 1 base from J, the gap between germline ends came to 9 bases. Germline lookup yields CDR1 MNHNS and CDR2 SASEGT. The CDR3 DNA reads TGTGCCAGCGAGGGTACCAGCAATCAGCCCCAGCATTTT. Its translation is CASEGTSNQPQHF.

This clonotype was found many times. This chain joins TRBV18 and TRBJ1-5; perhaps TRBD1 as D (5 bases). This CDR3 has 15 amino acids. Germline assignment: CDR1 KGHSH and CDR2 LQKENI. Trimming cost V 3 bases and J 6 bases, with 15 bases left between them. The CDR3 loop is CASSPRAPDRQPQHF. CDR3 DNA sequence: TGTGCCAGCTCACCCAGGGCCCCTGACCGTCAGCCCCAGCATTTT.

This rearrangement joins TRBV9 to TRBJ2-1; the D call may be TRBD1 or TRBD2 (6 bases each). Germline V gene data show CDR1 as SGDLS and CDR2 as YYNGEE. CDR3 length: 13 amino acids. V lost 1 base, J lost 6 bases, and 8 bases lay in between. CDR3 protein: CASSVRGANEQFF. In DNA form, the CDR3 reads TGTGCCAGCAGCGTAAGGGGGGCCAATGAGCAGTTCTTC.